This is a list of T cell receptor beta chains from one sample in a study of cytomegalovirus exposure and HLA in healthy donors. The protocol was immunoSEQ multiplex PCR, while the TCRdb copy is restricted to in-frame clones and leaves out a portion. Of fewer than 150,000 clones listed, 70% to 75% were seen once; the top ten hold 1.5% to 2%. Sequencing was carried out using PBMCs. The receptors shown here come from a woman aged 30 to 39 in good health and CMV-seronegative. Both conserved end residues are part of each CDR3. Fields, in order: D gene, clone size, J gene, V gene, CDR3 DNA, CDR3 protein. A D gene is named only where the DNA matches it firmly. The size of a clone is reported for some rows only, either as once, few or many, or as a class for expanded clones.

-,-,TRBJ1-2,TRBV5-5,TGTGCCAGCAGCCCTGCCGGGATCAACGTTTATGGCTACACCTTC,CASSPAGINVYGYTF
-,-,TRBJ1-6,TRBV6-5,TGTGCCAGCAGTTACGAGGCAGGGCCGGATTCACCCCTCCACTTT,CASSYEAGPDSPLHF
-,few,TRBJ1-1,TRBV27,TGTGCCAGCAGTTTATACACAGGGTCGAACACTGAAGCTTTCTTT,CASSLYTGSNTEAFF
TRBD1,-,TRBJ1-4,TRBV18,TGTGCCAGCTCACCGACCATGGCAGGGGGGACAACTAATGAAAAACTGTTTTTT,CASSPTMAGGTTNEKLFF
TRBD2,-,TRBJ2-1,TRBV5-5,TGTGCCAGCAGCTTAAGGACTAGCGGGTTATACAATGAGCAGTTCTTC,CASSLRTSGLYNEQFF
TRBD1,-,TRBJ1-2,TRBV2,TGTGCCAGCTCGGCGGGACAGGGGTCTGGCTACACCTTC,CASSAGQGSGYTF
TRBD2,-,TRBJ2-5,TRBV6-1,TGTGCCAGCAGAATAGCGGGACAAGAGACCCAGTACTTC,CASRIAGQETQYF
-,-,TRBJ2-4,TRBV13,TGTGCCAGCAGCCCTCACCAGGGGGCCAAAAACATTCAGTACTTC,CASSPHQGAKNIQYF
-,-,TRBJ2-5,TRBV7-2,TGTGCCAGCAGCTTGGGCGAGGAGACCCAGTACTTC,CASSLGEETQYF
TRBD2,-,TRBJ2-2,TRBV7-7,TGTGCTAGCAGCTTAGGACTAGCGGGAGACGGGGAGCTGTTTTTT,CASSLGLAGDGELFF